What follows are 29 T cell receptor beta chains derived from one specimen sequenced in a study of blood T cell repertoires in COVID-19. Profiled with immunoSEQ multiplex PCR; TCRdb holds only in-frame clones, not every one. The repertoire includes 150,000 to 200,000 clones, 87% of them detected once, and under 6% sits in the top ten. Sequencing input: peripheral blood. The receptors were gathered from a human donor in a cohort sampled during active COVID-19.

The chain links TRBV21-1 to TRBJ1-2; the table gives TRBD1 as D, unverified against the DNA. TRBV21-1 is a recognized pseudogene. The CDR3 spans 15 residues. Here the CDR3 DNA reads TGTGCCAGCGACGTGGTAGGGGCGGTCCCCTATGGCTACACCTTC. Amino acid sequence: CASDVVGAVPYGYTF.

The table lists this clone with a count of one. This sequence joins TRBV5-8 and TRBJ1-1, with D maybe TRBD1 (6 bases). V gave up 8 bases and J gave up 1 base, with 18 bases separating them. The germline V gene encodes CDR1 SGHTS and CDR2 YDEGEE. The CDR3 has 15 residues. Here the CDR3 reads CASKPGVYRNTEAFF. The DNA for the CDR3 is TGTGCCAGTAAGCCAGGGGTATATAGGAACACTGAAGCTTTCTTT.

The table lists this clone with a few counts. The CDR3 sequence is CASSELAGGPYEQYF. The DNA of the CDR3 is TGTGCCAGCAGTGAGTTAGCGGGAGGTCCCTACGAGCAGTACTTC. The rearrangement joins TRBV2 to TRBJ2-7, with 10 bases aligning to TRBD2. The CDR3 has 15 amino acids. The V and J ends lost 3 bases and 2 bases, in that order; junction bases with no gene match: 4. Germline V gene lookup returns CDR1 SNHLY and CDR2 FYNNEI.

The chain has TRBV27 and TRBJ2-3; 12 bases are shared with TRBD2. Per the germline V gene, CDR1 is MNHEY and CDR2 is SMNVEV (reference sequence). There are 17 residues in the CDR3. The trim removed 6 bases at V and 2 bases at J, leaving 9 bases unmatched. CDR3 nucleotides: TGTGCCAGCAGCCCCTGGCTAGCGGGGGGGAACACAGATACGCAGTATTTT. Translation: CASSPWLAGGNTDTQYF.

J is TRBJ1-1 and V is TRBV12-3 or TRBV12-4; perhaps TRBD1 as D (5 bases). Trimming took 3 bases from V and 7 from J, leaving 9 bases between them. This CDR3 is 12 amino acids long. CDR3 residues: CASSLRDFEAFF. CDR3 bases: TGTGCCAGCAGTTTGAGGGACTTTGAAGCTTTCTTT.

The chain combines TRBV4-1 with TRBJ2-2; no clear D gene. Looked up from germline, CDR1 is MGHRA and CDR2 is YSYEKL. This CDR3 has 15 amino acids. Deletions cut 3 bases from V and 8 bases from J, with 16 bases between. CDR3 sequence (DNA): TGCGCCAGCAGCCATGGAATAGTTATCGGGGGGGAGCTGTTTTTT. It translates to CASSHGIVIGGELFF.

The CDR3 spells CASSLDRGRGNEQFF. CDR3 nucleotides: TGTGCCAGCTCATTAGACAGGGGGCGCGGTAATGAGCAGTTCTTC. The V and J genes are TRBV18 and TRBJ2-1; 10 nucleotides line up with TRBD1. Germline V CDR1 and CDR2: KGHSH, LQKENI. Losses at the gene ends were 5 bases for V and 7 bases for J; bases not matched to a gene: 8. The CDR3 has 15 amino acids.

The chain employs TRBV29-1 and TRBJ1-3; D might be TRBD1 (5 bases). The CDR3 has 10 residues. From germline, CDR1 is SQVTM and CDR2 ANQGSEA. CDR3 DNA sequence: TGCGCGGGGGGGGAAAACACCATATATTTT. Its protein is CAGGENTIYF.

V is TRBV7-2 and J is TRBJ2-2, with 8 bases matching TRBD2. Trimming took 2 bases from V and 5 from J; bases not matched to a gene: 7. The CDR3 totals 16 residues. CDR1 and CDR2 from the germline V gene are SGHTA and FQGNSA. As DNA, the CDR3 is TGTGCCAGCAGCTTACACGGACTAGCCGGGACCGGGGAGCTGTTTTTT. Its protein product is CASSLHGLAGTGELFF.

The gene calls are TRBV6-2 or TRBV6-3 and TRBJ2-7; maybe TRBD2 (6 bases). V lost 5 bases and J 3 bases, leaving 11 bases between the germline ends. CDR3 length: 13 residues. Per germline, CDR1 MNHEY and CDR2 SVGEGT. The CDR3 region is CASSRDSFYEQYF. CDR3 sequence (DNA): TGTGCCAGCAGTCGGGACTCCTTCTACGAGCAGTACTTC.

The rearrangement links TRBV6-6 to TRBJ1-4; a weak D match, TRBD1 (6 bases). Germline CDR1 and CDR2: MNHNY and SVGAGI (reference sequence). V was trimmed by 2 bases and J by 6 bases, leaving 10 bases between them. The CDR3 runs 14 residues. This chain's CDR3 is CASSYRQAHEKLFF. The CDR3 DNA sequence: TGTGCCAGCAGTTACCGACAGGCCCATGAAAAACTGTTTTTT.

This rearrangement joins TRBV3-1 (or the pseudogene TRBV3-2) to TRBJ2-7; no clear D gene. V lost 1 base, J lost 0 bases, and 10 bases lay in between. This CDR3 contains 15 residues. CDR1 and CDR2 from the germline V gene are LGHDT and YNNKEL (reference sequence). CDR3 sequence (DNA): TGTGCCAGCAGCCAAGTGCAGGTCACCTCCTACGAGCAGTACTTC. Translating it yields CASSQVQVTSYEQYF.

The chain uses TRBV7-9 and TRBJ1-4; the match to TRBD1 covers 9 bases. Germline-derived CDR1 and CDR2 are SEHNR and FQNEAQ (reference sequence). V lost 3 bases to trimming and J lost 7 bases; unmatched junction nucleotides: 15. The CDR3 has 18 residues. The CDR3 spells CASSFRDRENLRREKLFF. The CDR3, as DNA: TGTGCCAGCAGCTTCCGGGACAGGGAAAACTTGCGTCGTGAAAAACTGTTTTTT. Filled out from reference TRBV7-9 and TRBJ1-4, the complete variable domain reads DTGVSQNPRHKITKRGQNVTFRCDPISEHNRLYWYRQTLGQGPEFLTYFQNEAQLEKSRLLSDRFSAERPKGSFSTLEIQRTEQGDSAMYLCASSFRDRENLRREKLFFGSGTQLSVL.

The genes are TRBV10-3 and TRBJ1-1; tentatively, D is TRBD1 (5 bases). The CDR3 loop spans 13 amino acids. The V gene lost 7 bases and the J gene lost 4 bases, with 13 bases spanning the gap. Germline values: CDR1 ENHRY, CDR2 SYGVKD. In DNA, the CDR3 is TGTGCCATCATGAGAGGGGAGGGCACTGAAGCTTTCTTT. Translating gives CAIMRGEGTEAFF.

The genes are TRBV7-2 and TRBJ1-2, with TRBD1 matching 9 bases. The germline gives CDR1 SGHTA, CDR2 FQGNSA. V shed 4 bases, J shed 7 bases, and the junction held 7 bases outside the gene matches. This CDR3 is built from 14 residues. CDR3 in amino acids: CASSSRTGAFGYTF. The CDR3 DNA reads as TGTGCCAGCAGCTCACGGACAGGGGCCTTTGGCTACACCTTC.

This clone was detected only once. The rearrangement links TRBV5-1 to TRBJ1-4; the D gene is possibly TRBD1 (5 bases). The V and J ends lost 0 bases and 2 bases respectively, with 8 bases between them. The germline CDR1 and CDR2 sequences are SGHRS and YFSETQ. The CDR3 spans 15 residues. The CDR3 DNA is TGCGCCAGCAGCTTGGATGCAGGGACTAATGAAAAACTGTTTTTT. Translating it yields CASSLDAGTNEKLFF.

The chain is built from TRBV6-6 and TRBJ2-6; 8 nucleotides agree with TRBD1. CDR1 and CDR2 from the germline V gene are MNHNY and SVGAGI (reference sequence). This CDR3 is 17 amino acids long. The junction had 6 bases not matched to a gene; V was cut back by 5 bases and J by 0 bases. Here the CDR3 reads CASSRQGRFSGANVLTF. Written as DNA, the CDR3 is TGTGCCAGCAGTCGACAGGGGCGCTTCTCTGGGGCCAACGTCCTGACTTTC.

The V gene is TRBV28, the J gene TRBJ2-5; 8 positions agree with TRBD2. The germline V gene encodes CDR1 MDHEN and CDR2 SYDVKM. The CDR3 is 15 residues long. Trimming cost V 4 bases and J 2 bases; bases outside gene matches: 6. The CDR3: CASSYQAGGQETQYF. In nucleotides, the CDR3 is TGTGCCAGCAGTTACCAGGCGGGGGGTCAAGAGACCCAGTACTTC.

V gene TRBV6-5 combines with J gene TRBJ2-3; D may be TRBD2 (6 bases). This CDR3 comprises 15 residues. V dropped 10 bases and J dropped 0 bases, with 17 bases sitting between them. Germline V gene sequence: CDR1 MNHEY, CDR2 SVGAGI. The CDR3 spells CATYPTRYSTDTQYF. The CDR3 nucleotides read TGTGCCACCTACCCGACTAGATATAGCACAGATACGCAGTATTTT.

The rearrangement uses TRBV3-1 (or the pseudogene TRBV3-2) and TRBJ1-2; a possible D gene is TRBD1 (5 bases). Trimming took off 2 bases at V and 4 bases at J, with 8 bases between the two ends. There are 13 residues in the CDR3. The germline CDR1 and CDR2 sequences are LGHDT and YNNKEL (reference sequence). CDR3 region: CASSQQGTYGYTF. The CDR3 nucleotides read TGTGCCAGCAGCCAACAGGGAACCTATGGCTACACCTTC.

This clone was found once. The rearrangement links TRBV30 to TRBJ1-3; D ambiguous. V lost 3 bases and J lost 8, with 8 bases in between. The CDR3 has 11 residues. From germline, CDR1 is GTSNPN and CDR2 SVGIG (reference sequence). The CDR3: CAWSRGDTIYF. The CDR3 nucleotides are TGTGCCTGGAGCCGCGGGGACACCATATATTTT. Based on the CDR3 plus reference TRBV30 and TRBJ1-3, the full variable domain is SQTIHQWPATLVQPVGSPLSLECTVEGTSNPNLYWYRQAAGRGLQLLFYSVGIGQISSEVPQNLSASRPQDRQFILSSKKLLLSDSGFYLCAWSRGDTIYFGEGSWLTVV.

The genes are TRBV6-2 or TRBV6-3 and TRBJ1-5, with 9 bases that match TRBD1. The CDR3 has 14 residues. Germline V gene data show CDR1 as MNHEY and CDR2 as SVGEGT. V trimming: 5 bases; J trimming: 5 bases; junction bases outside the gene matches: 4. The CDR3: CASSAGQGYQPQHF. CDR3 sequence (DNA): TGTGCCAGCAGTGCTGGACAGGGGTATCAGCCCCAGCATTTT.

The rearrangement links TRBV7-9 to TRBJ2-1, with 13 bases lining up with TRBD2. Per germline, CDR1 SEHNR and CDR2 FQNEAQ (reference sequence). The CDR3 has 17 amino acids. The V gene end was trimmed by 4 bases and the J gene end by 6 bases; junction bases not matched to a gene: 9. CDR3 DNA sequence: TGTGCCAGCAGCTCCTGGACTAGCGGGAGATATAGCAATGAGCAGTTCTTC. Protein sequence: CASSSWTSGRYSNEQFF.

The CDR3 bases are TGCGCCAGCAGCTTGGACGGTGATAGCAATCAGCCCCAGCATTTT. Its protein product is CASSLDGDSNQPQHF. The chain uses TRBV5-1 and TRBJ1-5, with unresolved D. The V and J ends lost 0 bases and 0 bases respectively, with 7 bases between them. CDR1 and CDR2 from the germline V gene are SGHRS and YFSETQ. CDR3 length equals 15 residues.

The J gene is TRBJ1-6, the V gene TRBV2; 7 nucleotides line up with TRBD1. Germline CDR1 reads SNHLY; CDR2 reads FYNNEI. This CDR3 is 14 amino acids long. V shed 8 bases, J shed 5 bases, and the junction held 6 bases outside the gene matches. The CDR3 DNA is TGTGCCAGCGGCATTGGGACAGATAATTCACCCCTCCACTTT. Its protein product is CASGIGTDNSPLHF.

This clone was recorded once. The chain carries TRBV30 and TRBJ2-7, with a possible D match to TRBD2 (6 bases). The germline CDR1 and CDR2 sequences are GTSNPN and SVGIG (reference sequence). The CDR3 is 12 residues long. Trimming pared 4 bases from V and 0 bases from J, leaving 7 bases between. The CDR3 loop reads CAWTTSSYEQYF. The CDR3 DNA reads as TGTGCCTGGACGACTAGCTCCTACGAGCAGTACTTC. The complete variable domain, with remaining parts taken from reference TRBV30 and TRBJ2-7, reads SQTIHQWPATLVQPVGSPLSLECTVEGTSNPNLYWYRQAAGRGLQLLFYSVGIGQISSEVPQNLSASRPQDRQFILSSKKLLLSDSGFYLCAWTTSSYEQYFGPGTRLTVT.

The chain employs TRBV10-3 and TRBJ1-1, with a possible D match to TRBD1 (6 bases). Germline CDR1 reads ENHRY; CDR2 reads SYGVKD. V shed 3 bases and J shed 0 bases, with 8 bases lying between them. The CDR3 is 14 residues long. DNA of the CDR3: TGTGCCATCAGTGACCAGGGGATGAACACTGAAGCTTTCTTT. This gives the protein CAISDQGMNTEAFF.

The genes are TRBV14 and TRBJ1-1; D remains unclear. CDR3 length: 11 residues. The germline CDR1 and CDR2 sequences are SGHDN and FVKESK. Trimming stripped 5 bases from V and 8 bases from J, with 9 bases between. CDR3: CASSTGREAFF. DNA for the CDR3: TGTGCCAGCAGCACTGGGAGAGAAGCTTTCTTT.

The V gene is TRBV5-1, the J gene TRBJ2-3, with a weak D call TRBD2 (6 bases). From germline, CDR1 is SGHRS and CDR2 YFSETQ. The CDR3 is 14 amino acids. Trimming took off 0 bases at V and 1 base at J, with 6 bases between the two ends. CDR3 bases: TGCGCCAGCAGCTTGGCGGGGGGCACAGATACGCAGTATTTT. Protein sequence: CASSLAGGTDTQYF.